The 22 T cell receptor beta chains below come from one sample, sequenced in a study of cytomegalovirus exposure and HLA in healthy donors. Data came from immunoSEQ multiplex PCR; TCRdb stores just in-frame clones and leaves some out. The table includes over 100,000 clones, around nine tenths detected once. Sequenced input: PBMCs. These receptors all come from a woman between 18 and 29 years old in good health and CMV-seronegative.

The genes are TRBV5-1 and TRBJ1-5, with D tentatively TRBD1 (6 bases). The CDR3 is 17 amino acids. V lost 2 bases, J lost 0 bases, and 15 bases lay in between. Germline assignment: CDR1 SGHRS and CDR2 YFSETQ. CDR3 nucleotides: TGCGCCAGCAGCTTCCTACCAGGGGTTTATAGCAATCAGCCCCAGCATTTT. Translated: CASSFLPGVYSNQPQHF. Full variable domain (remainder filled in from reference TRBV5-1 and TRBJ1-5): KAGVTQTPRYLIKTRGQQVTLSCSPISGHRSVSWYQQTPGQGLQFLFEYFSETQRNKGNFPGRFSGRQFSNSRSEMNVSTLELGDSALYLCASSFLPGVYSNQPQHFGDGTRLSIL.

The genes are TRBV7-2 and TRBJ2-7, with 12 bases lining up with TRBD2. Looked up from germline, CDR1 is SGHTA and CDR2 is FQGNSA. The V and J ends lost 5 bases and 3 bases, in that order; junction bases with no gene match: 5. The CDR3 is 15 amino acids. The CDR3 reads CASSALAGGNYEQYF. CDR3 sequence (DNA): TGTGCCAGCAGCGCCCTAGCGGGGGGGAACTACGAGCAGTACTTC.

The chain recombines TRBV12-2 with TRBJ1-1; the table assigns TRBD1, which was not confirmed against the DNA. TRBV12-2 is listed as a pseudogene. The CDR3 consists of 15 residues. The CDR3 DNA is TGTGCAACTGCACCTCACCCGGGACAGGGTTATGAAGCTTTCTTT. Its protein product is CATAPHPGQGYEAFF.

The V gene is TRBV30, the J gene TRBJ2-5; 9 bases map to TRBD2. CDR3 size: 13 residues. Germline CDR1 is GTSNPN and CDR2 is SVGIG (reference sequence). V dropped 4 bases and J dropped 4; count of bases not matched to a gene: 4. The CDR3 DNA is TGTGCCTGGACTAGCGGGACGGGAGAGACCCAGTACTTC. Amino acid sequence: CAWTSGTGETQYF.

The rearrangement links TRBV7-9 to TRBJ2-5; 8 positions agree with TRBD2. The CDR3 totals 16 residues. V shed 1 base and J 5 bases; nucleotides not matched to a gene: 9. Germline V CDR1 and CDR2: SEHNR, FQNEAQ (reference sequence). The CDR3 region is CASSLGAGGPWETQYF. The CDR3 bases are TGTGCCAGCAGCTTAGGGGCGGGAGGACCCTGGGAGACCCAGTACTTC.

This chain links TRBV5-1 with TRBJ2-1, with TRBD2 matching 11 bases. The germline V gene has CDR1 SGHRS and CDR2 YFSETQ. CDR3 length: 17 amino acids. Trimming at V came to 1 base and at J to 5 bases, leaving 8 bases not matched to a gene. CDR3 loop: CASSLMASGGRDNEQFF. As DNA, the CDR3 is TGCGCCAGCAGCTTGATGGCTAGCGGGGGGAGGGACAATGAGCAGTTCTTC.

This clone has more than one count but fewer than ten. The chain has TRBV4-1 and TRBJ1-2; TRBD1 aligns across 9 bases. The CDR3 has 17 residues. The V and J ends lost 0 bases and 5 bases, in that order; junction bases with no gene match: 10. Per germline, CDR1 MGHRA and CDR2 YSYEKL. Here the CDR3 DNA reads TGCGCCAGCAGCCAAGAGGGGGGACAGGGTCTCAAGTATGGCTACACCTTC. Residues: CASSQEGGQGLKYGYTF.

The V and J genes are TRBV6-5 and TRBJ2-5, with TRBD1 matching over 9 bases. The CDR3 extends over 14 amino acids. CDR1 and CDR2 (germline): MNHEY, SVGAGI. V shed 2 bases, J shed 5 bases, and the junction held 3 bases outside the gene matches. In DNA, the CDR3 is TGTGCCAGCAGTTACCCGGGGACAGGGGAGACCCAGTACTTC. It codes for CASSYPGTGETQYF.

The chain couples TRBV29-1 to TRBJ2-1; D is possibly TRBD1 (5 bases). V lost 3 bases to trimming and J lost 0 bases, with 15 bases between them. Germline loops: CDR1 SQVTM, CDR2 ANQGSEA. There are 16 residues in the CDR3. This CDR3 reads CSVDRDELSSYNEQFF. CDR3 bases: TGCAGCGTTGACAGGGATGAGCTTAGCTCCTACAATGAGCAGTTCTTC.

V is TRBV11-1 and J is TRBJ2-7, with a possible D match to TRBD1 (6 bases). CDR3 size: 15 residues. The ends were cut back, 3 bases at V and 2 bases at J, with 14 bases in the middle. CDR1 and CDR2 from the germline V gene are SGHAT and FQDESV (reference sequence). The DNA for the CDR3 is TGTGCCAGCAGCTTGGCCCGGGACACCACCTACGAGCAGTACTTC. Translated, it gives CASSLARDTTYEQYF.

The rearrangement uses TRBV11-3 and TRBJ2-1, with no clear D. The CDR3 loop spans 13 amino acids. Trimming took off 1 base at V and 9 bases at J, with 10 bases between the two ends. CDR1 and CDR2 from the germline V gene are SGHNT and YENEEA. The CDR3 DNA is TGTGCCAGCAGCTTAGCCCAAACCAGTGAGCAGTTCTTC. It codes for CASSLAQTSEQFF.

This rearrangement joins TRBV27 to TRBJ2-1; 11 positions match TRBD1. CDR3 size: 15 residues. Germline trimming cut 5 bases from V and 8 bases from J; bases unmatched to any gene: 8. Germline V gene sequence: CDR1 MNHEY, CDR2 SMNVEV (reference sequence). CDR3 sequence (DNA): TGTGCCAGCAGTGGTGGGACAGGGGGAGGGTATGAGCAGTTCTTC. It specifies CASSGGTGGGYEQFF.

This clone showed up just once. The CDR3 nucleotides are TGTGCCAGCAGCGTCCACCTGACGGGGGAGACCCAGTACTTC. Translation: CASSVHLTGETQYF. The chain recombines TRBV11-2 with TRBJ2-5, with D tentatively TRBD2 (5 bases). The CDR3 is 14 residues long. Germline-derived CDR1 and CDR2 are SGHAT and FQNNGV. The V and J ends lost 5 bases and 5 bases respectively, with 15 bases between them.

The V gene is TRBV5-1, the J gene TRBJ1-5; the D is unclear. CDR3 length equals 13 residues. Trimming took off 0 bases at V and 6 bases at J, with 7 bases between the two ends. Germline V lookup: CDR1 SGHRS, CDR2 YFSETQ. In DNA form, the CDR3 reads TGCGCCAGCAGCTTGGAACCGAGTCAGCCCCAGCATTTT. Translated: CASSLEPSQPQHF.

The chain uses TRBV28 and TRBJ1-1; 7 bases map to TRBD1. The J segment lost 5 bases and the V segment lost 7 bases, leaving 7 bases of the junction unmatched. CDR1 MDHEN and CDR2 SYDVKM come from the germline V gene. The CDR3 is 13 residues long. The CDR3: CASTSLTGTEAFF. The CDR3 DNA is TGTGCCAGCACCTCTTTGACAGGGACTGAAGCTTTCTTT.

V is TRBV11-3 and J is TRBJ2-7; 9 bases align to TRBD2. The CDR3 loop spans 16 amino acids. Germline V lookup: CDR1 SGHNT, CDR2 YENEEA. The V segment lost 5 bases and the J segment 3 bases; nucleotides outside the gene matches: 11. This chain's CDR3 is CASSDSGASGNYEQYF. In DNA form, the CDR3 reads TGTGCCAGCAGCGACTCTGGGGCTAGCGGGAACTACGAGCAGTACTTC.

The chain carries TRBV5-1 and TRBJ2-3, with 9 bases aligning to TRBD1. V lost 2 bases, J lost 2 bases, and 12 bases stayed unmatched. This CDR3 contains 18 residues. Germline assignment: CDR1 SGHRS and CDR2 YFSETQ. CDR3 in DNA: TGCGCCAGCAGCTTCGGGTCGACGACAGGGGGGATCACAGATACGCAGTATTTT. As protein: CASSFGSTTGGITDTQYF.

The chain employs TRBV19 and TRBJ1-5; D not resolved. CDR1 and CDR2 from the germline V gene are LNHDA and SQIVND (reference sequence). V was pared by 5 bases and J by 0 bases, with 11 bases between. The CDR3 contains 15 residues. As DNA, the CDR3 is TGTGCCAGTAGTCGGGGAGCTAATAGCAATCAGCCCCAGCATTTT. Translating gives CASSRGANSNQPQHF.

The V and J genes are TRBV19 and TRBJ1-4; D gene ambiguous. The V gene's germline CDR1 is LNHDA and CDR2 SQIVND (reference sequence). CDR3 length: 13 residues. V lost 0 bases, J lost 12 bases, and 11 bases lay in between. CDR3 coding DNA: TGTGCCAGTAGTATAGAAAACCTTCCGGAACTGTTTTTT. Residues: CASSIENLPELFF.

This rearrangement joins TRBV11-3 to TRBJ2-1, with D perhaps matching TRBD1 (5 bases). This CDR3 contains 14 residues. The germline gives CDR1 SGHNT, CDR2 YENEEA. Trimming pared 4 bases from V and 4 bases from J, leaving 11 bases between. CDR3 residues: CASSSPTEYNEQFF. DNA of the CDR3: TGTGCCAGCAGCTCCCCGACAGAATACAATGAGCAGTTCTTC.

This sequence joins TRBV15 and TRBJ1-1, with 7 positions matching TRBD1. Germline V CDR1 and CDR2: LNHNV, YYDKDF (reference sequence). The CDR3 has 14 amino acids. V was pared by 0 bases and J by 8 bases, with 6 bases of the junction left unmatched. The CDR3 region is CATSRDLAQGEAFF. The DNA for the CDR3 is TGTGCCACCAGCAGAGATCTTGCACAGGGGGAAGCTTTCTTT. The whole variable domain, filled in from reference TRBV15 and TRBJ1-1, reads DAMVIQNPRYQVTQFGKPVTLSCSQTLNHNVMYWYQQKSSQAPKLLFHYYDKDFNNEADTPDNFQSRRPNTSFCFLDIRSPGLGDTAMYLCATSRDLAQGEAFFGQGTRLTVV.

The CDR3 nucleotides are TGTGCCAGCATACTAGCGGGAGGAGGGGAGACCCAGTACTTC. It encodes CASILAGGGETQYF. The chain joins TRBV5-8 to TRBJ2-5; 12 nucleotides match TRBD2. J lost 5 bases, V lost 6 bases, and 5 bases had no gene match. The germline CDR1 and CDR2 sequences are SGHTS and YDEGEE. There are 14 residues in the CDR3.